Listed below are T cell receptor beta chains from one sample, sequenced in a study of T-cell reconstitution after alpha-beta-depleted transplantation in children. MiXCR, run by TCRdb on the PCR reads, gives a single entry per CDR3 protein. The sample records roughly 340,000 distinct CDR3 sequences, 16% being singletons. The sequencing here drew on PBMCs, mostly from graft donor cells, taken 360 days after TCRalphabeta/CD19-depleted stem cell transplant. The receptor set was obtained from a male patient between 2 and 10 years old who had a stem cell transplant for acute lymphoblastic leukemia, so the T cells may come from the graft donor. Each CDR3 is given with its conserved first and last residue. D genes are given only for firm matches. Rows give clone size only sometimes, using once, few, many, or a class for an expanded clone.

>TRBJ2-7|NA|many|TRBV6-2/TRBV6-3
TGTGCCAGCAGTTCCCTGACAGGGACTGGATACGAGCAGTACTTC
CASSSLTGTGYEQYF
>TRBJ1-2|NA|NA|TRBV20-1
TGCAGTGCTAGAGGGCTCCGACACGCGATATATGGCTACACCTTC
CSARGLRHAIYGYTF
>TRBJ2-2|NA|few|TRBV20-1
TGCAGTGCTACCCCCTCAGCGGCGAACACCGGGGAGCTGTTTTTT
CSATPSAANTGELFF
>TRBJ2-7|NA|once|TRBV7-9
TGTGCCAGCAGCTTAGCGCGGGGAGTCAACGAGCAGTACTTC
CASSLARGVNEQYF
>TRBJ1-5|NA|NA|TRBV19
TGTGCCAGTAGTATAGTGGACAACAACTACAATCAGCCCCAGCATTTT
CASSIVDNNYNQPQHF
>TRBJ2-7|TRBD2|NA|TRBV11-2
TGTGCCAGCAGCTTAGATGGGAGGGCTTGGTCCTACGAGCAGTACTTC
CASSLDGRAWSYEQYF
>TRBJ1-2|TRBD1|few|TRBV29-1
TGCAGCGTTGAGGGGACAGTCCGTGCGGGCTACACCTTC
CSVEGTVRAGYTF
>TRBJ2-2|NA|few|TRBV20-1
TGCAGTGCCTCCACCGGGACCCACACCGGGGAGCTGTTTTTT
CSASTGTHTGELFF
>TRBJ1-4|NA|few|TRBV27
TGTGCCAGCAGTTCCGAGGGGGTTGCAACTAATGAAAAACTGTTTTTT
CASSSEGVATNEKLFF
>TRBJ2-1|TRBD1|few|TRBV5-6
TGTGCCAGCAGCTCGAGAAGACGGACAGGGAACAATGAGCAGTTCTTC
CASSSRRRTGNNEQFF
>TRBJ2-7|NA|many|TRBV5-1
TGCGCCAGCAGCTTGGACGGACTGAATTACGAGCAGTACTTC
CASSLDGLNYEQYF
>TRBJ1-5|NA|NA|TRBV6-5
TGTGCCAGCAGTTACTCGCTGTACACAAATAGCAATCAGCCCCAGCATTTT
CASSYSLYTNSNQPQHF
>TRBJ2-3|TRBD1|NA|TRBV5-1
TGCGCCAGCAGCTTGGACAGGGGGCTGGGAGATACGCAGTATTTT
CASSLDRGLGDTQYF
>TRBJ1-1|TRBD1|NA|TRBV20-1
TGCAGTGCTATGAGGGGACAGGGTCTAACTGAAGCTTTCTTT
CSAMRGQGLTEAFF
>TRBJ2-7|NA|few|TRBV28
TGTGCCAGCAGTTCCAGACTAGACGCCTACGAGCAGTACTTC
CASSSRLDAYEQYF
>TRBJ2-7|TRBD1|NA|TRBV5-5
TGTGCCAGCAGCTGGACAGGGAGGAGCTCCTACGAGCAGTACTTC
CASSWTGRSSYEQYF
>TRBJ1-2|NA|many|TRBV5-6
TGTGCCAGCAGCTTGGTGGGGTCGAACATCTACACCTTC
CASSLVGSNIYTF
>TRBJ1-1|TRBD1|NA|TRBV5-1
TGCGCCAGCAGCTTGGCCGGGACAGGTGGTACTGAAGCTTTCTTT
CASSLAGTGGTEAFF
>TRBJ2-7|TRBD2|few|TRBV5-1
TGCGCCAGCAGCTTGGTCGGGGCGGGAGCTGATGAGCAGTACTTC
CASSLVGAGADEQYF
>TRBJ2-3|TRBD1|few|TRBV7-8
TGTGCCAGCAGCTCGGGACAGGGACTTCAAGATACGCAGTATTTT
CASSSGQGLQDTQYF
>TRBJ2-7|NA|NA|TRBV4-2
TGTGCCAGCAGCCAAGACAAACACAGGGTGAACGAGCAGTACTTC
CASSQDKHRVNEQYF
>TRBJ2-2|TRBD1|few|TRBV15
TGTGCCACCAGTCCTGACAGGGGGACCGGGGAGCTGTTTTTT
CATSPDRGTGELFF
>TRBJ1-5|NA|NA|TRBV6-5
TGTGCCAGCAGTTACTCAGGGGGTAGCAATCAGCCCCAGCATTTT
CASSYSGGSNQPQHF
>TRBJ1-2|NA|NA|TRBV14
TGTGCCAGCAGCCAAGGACGGCACTATGGCTACACCTTC
CASSQGRHYGYTF
>TRBJ2-2|NA|NA|TRBV9
TGTGCCAGCAGTCATAACTCAGCGATCGGGGAGCTGTTTTTT
CASSHNSAIGELFF
>TRBJ2-1|TRBD2|many|TRBV12-3/TRBV12-4
TGTGCCAGCAGTTTACGGCTAGCGGGAGTCACCTACAATGAGCAGTTCTTC
CASSLRLAGVTYNEQFF
>TRBJ2-2|NA|NA|TRBV9
TGTGCCAGCAGCGTAGATTGGGGCACCGGGGAGCTGTTTTTT
CASSVDWGTGELFF
>TRBJ2-5|TRBD1|NA|TRBV5-8
TGTGCCAGCATGGGACAGTTCCAAGAGACCCAGTACTTC
CASMGQFQETQYF
>TRBJ1-2|NA|many|TRBV12-3/TRBV12-4
TGTGCCAGCAGTTTAGGACCGTGGGCCTATGGCTACACCTTC
CASSLGPWAYGYTF
>TRBJ2-2|TRBD1|few|TRBV11-2
TGTGCCAGCAGCCCCCGAAGACAGGGTGCCGGGGAGCTGTTTTTT
CASSPRRQGAGELFF
>TRBJ2-1|TRBD2|NA|TRBV18
TGTGCCAGCTCACCACCGGGACTACCCACGGGTGAGCAGTTCTTC
CASSPPGLPTGEQFF
>TRBJ2-7|NA|NA|TRBV29-1
TGCAGCGTTGATGGGGGTGGTTACGAGCAGTACTTC
CSVDGGGYEQYF
>TRBJ2-2|TRBD2|many|TRBV4-2
TGTGCCAGCAGCCAAGATCTAGCGGGAGGGCGGACCGGGGAGCTGTTTTTT
CASSQDLAGGRTGELFF
>TRBJ1-1|NA|NA|TRBV10-3
TGTGCCATCAGTGCCCGGGACAAAGCTTTCTTT
CAISARDKAFF
>TRBJ2-3|NA|many|TRBV20-1
TGCAGTGCTAGATGGGCGAAGGGGGGCGCGCCAGATACGCAGTATTTT
CSARWAKGGAPDTQYF
>TRBJ2-5|NA|NA|TRBV9
TGTGCCAGCAGCGCCGGAGGGACCCAGTACTTC
CASSAGGTQYF
>TRBJ2-2|NA|NA|TRBV7-6
TGTGCCAGCAGCTTGCCGGTCCAGGGGAACACCGGGGAGCTGTTTTTT
CASSLPVQGNTGELFF
>TRBJ2-1|NA|NA|TRBV4-3
TGCGCCAGCAGCCAAGAACTGGGTCCTTACAATGAGCAGTTCTTC
CASSQELGPYNEQFF
>TRBJ2-2|TRBD2|many|TRBV12-3/TRBV12-4
TGTGCCAGCAGTTTTAGGCGCGGGGGCACCGGGGAGCTGTTTTTT
CASSFRRGGTGELFF
>TRBJ2-1|NA|NA|TRBV13
TGTGCCAGCAGCCCTAATCGGGAGGAGCAGTTCTTC
CASSPNREEQFF
>TRBJ2-1|NA|NA|TRBV7-9
TGTGCCAGCAGCTTATTCGGCGGGGAATACAATGAGCAGTTCTTC
CASSLFGGEYNEQFF
>TRBJ1-6|NA|few|TRBV5-6
TGTGCCAGCAGCTTGGAGGGTGAAATATCGGTATCACCCCTCCACTTT
CASSLEGEISVSPLHF
>TRBJ2-7|TRBD2|NA|TRBV10-3
TGTGCCATCAAGGGGCGGCGGGAGGACCACGAGCAGTACTTC
CAIKGRREDHEQYF
>TRBJ2-3|TRBD2|NA|TRBV10-3
TGTGCCATCAGTGGTGTGGGACTAGCGGGAGGAAGCACAGATACGCAGTATTTT
CAISGVGLAGGSTDTQYF
>TRBJ2-2|NA|NA|TRBV12-3/TRBV12-4
TGTGCCAGCAGACCGGGACAAAGATTAGGCGGGGAGCTGTTTTTT
CASRPGQRLGGELFF